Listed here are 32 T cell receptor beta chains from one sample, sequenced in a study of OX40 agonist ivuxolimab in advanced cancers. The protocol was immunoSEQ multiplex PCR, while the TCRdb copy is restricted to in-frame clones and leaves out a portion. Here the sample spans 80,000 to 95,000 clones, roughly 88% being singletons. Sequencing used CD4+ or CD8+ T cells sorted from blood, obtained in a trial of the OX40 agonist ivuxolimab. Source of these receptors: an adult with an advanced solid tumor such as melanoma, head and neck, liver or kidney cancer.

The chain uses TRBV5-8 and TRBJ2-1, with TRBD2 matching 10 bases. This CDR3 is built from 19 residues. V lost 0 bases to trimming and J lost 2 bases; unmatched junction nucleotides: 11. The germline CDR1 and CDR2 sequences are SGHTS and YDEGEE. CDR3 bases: TGTGCCAGCAGCTTGGAGTTCCTAGCGGGGGCTTTTCCCTACAATGAGCAGTTCTTC. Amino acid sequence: CASSLEFLAGAFPYNEQFF. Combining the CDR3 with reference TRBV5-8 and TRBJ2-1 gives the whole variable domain EAGVTQSPTHLIKTRGQQATLRCSPISGHTSVYWYQQALGLGLQFLLWYDEGEERNRGNFPPRFSGRQFPNYSSELNVNALELEDSALYLCASSLEFLAGAFPYNEQFFGPGTRLTVL.

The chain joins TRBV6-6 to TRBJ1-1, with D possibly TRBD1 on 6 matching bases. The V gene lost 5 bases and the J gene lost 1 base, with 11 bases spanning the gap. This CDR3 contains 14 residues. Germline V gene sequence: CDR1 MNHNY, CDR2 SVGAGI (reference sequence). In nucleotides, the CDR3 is TGTGCCAGCAGTACGCCGGGACAGAACACTGAAGCTTTCTTT. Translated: CASSTPGQNTEAFF.

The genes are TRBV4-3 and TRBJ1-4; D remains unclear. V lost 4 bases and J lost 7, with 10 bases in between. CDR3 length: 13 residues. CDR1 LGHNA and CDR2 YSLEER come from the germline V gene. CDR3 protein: CASSPGGIEKLFF. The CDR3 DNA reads TGCGCCAGCAGCCCAGGCGGGATTGAAAAACTGTTTTTT.

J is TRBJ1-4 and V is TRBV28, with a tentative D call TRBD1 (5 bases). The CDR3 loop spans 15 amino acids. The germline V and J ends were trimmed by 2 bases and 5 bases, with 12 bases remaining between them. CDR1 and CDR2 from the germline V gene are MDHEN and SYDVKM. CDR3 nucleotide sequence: TGTGCCAGCAGTTTAAGGGCACGGGGCAATGAAAAACTGTTTTTT. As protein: CASSLRARGNEKLFF. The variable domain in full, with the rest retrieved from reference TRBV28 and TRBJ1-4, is DVKVTQSSRYLVKRTGEKVFLECVQDMDHENMFWYRQDPGLGLRLIYFSYDVKMKEKGDIPEGYSVSREKKERFSLILESASTNQTSMYLCASSLRARGNEKLFFGSGTQLSVL.

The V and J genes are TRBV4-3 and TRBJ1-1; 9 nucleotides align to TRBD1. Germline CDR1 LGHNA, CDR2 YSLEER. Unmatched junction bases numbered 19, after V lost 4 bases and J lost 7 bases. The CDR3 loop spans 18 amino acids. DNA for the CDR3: TGCGCCAGCAGCCCACACCTCGCGACAGGGGGGATTTATGGTGAAGCTTTCTTT. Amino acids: CASSPHLATGGIYGEAFF.

For the CDR3, the DNA is TGCAGCGTCGGTGACAGGGACCTTTATGGCTACACCTTC. This gives the protein CSVGDRDLYGYTF. The gene calls are TRBV29-1 and TRBJ1-2; 7 positions agree with TRBD1. CDR3 size: 13 residues. V trimming: 6 bases; J trimming: 5 bases; junction bases outside the gene matches: 9. Germline loops: CDR1 SQVTM, CDR2 ANQGSEA.

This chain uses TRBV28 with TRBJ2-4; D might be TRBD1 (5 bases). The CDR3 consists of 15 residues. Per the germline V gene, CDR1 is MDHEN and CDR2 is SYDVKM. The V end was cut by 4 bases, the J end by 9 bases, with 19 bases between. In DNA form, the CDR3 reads TGTGCCAGCAGTTCTTCCAGGGTAGGATGGAGCATTCAGTACTTC. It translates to CASSSSRVGWSIQYF.

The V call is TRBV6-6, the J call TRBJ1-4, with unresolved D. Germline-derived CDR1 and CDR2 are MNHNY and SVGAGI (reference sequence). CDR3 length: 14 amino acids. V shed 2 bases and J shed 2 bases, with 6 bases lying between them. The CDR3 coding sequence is TGTGCCAGCAGTTACGGGCCGACTAATGAAAAACTGTTTTTT. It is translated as CASSYGPTNEKLFF.

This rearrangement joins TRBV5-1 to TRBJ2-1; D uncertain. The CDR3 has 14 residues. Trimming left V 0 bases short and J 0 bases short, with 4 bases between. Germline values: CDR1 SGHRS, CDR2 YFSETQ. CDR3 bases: TGCGCCAGCAGCTTGGCGGGCTCCTACAATGAGCAGTTCTTC. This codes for CASSLAGSYNEQFF.

The CDR3 is CAWSGGLAGESKFF. The CDR3 DNA follows: TGTGCCTGGAGCGGAGGACTAGCGGGAGAATCGAAGTTCTTC. The chain joins TRBV30 to TRBJ2-1, with 13 bases matching TRBD2. J gave up 14 bases and V 3 bases, and 10 bases lay outside the gene matches. This CDR3 region has 14 residues. CDR1 and CDR2 from the germline V gene are GTSNPN and SVGIG (reference sequence).

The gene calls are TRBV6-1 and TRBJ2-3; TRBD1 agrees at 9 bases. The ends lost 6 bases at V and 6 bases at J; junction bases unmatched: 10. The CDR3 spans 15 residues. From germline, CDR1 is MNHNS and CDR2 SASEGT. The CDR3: CASSLLQGASDTQYF. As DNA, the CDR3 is TGTGCCAGCAGCCTTTTACAGGGGGCAAGCGATACGCAGTATTTT.

The DNA of the CDR3 is TGTGCCAGCTCCTCTGGGGCGGGGGGGCCAGGTGAGCAGTTCTTC. It translates to CASSSGAGGPGEQFF. The chain links TRBV6-5 to TRBJ2-1; 9 positions agree with TRBD2. Germline assignment: CDR1 MNHEY and CDR2 SVGAGI. This CDR3 spans 15 amino acids. V dropped 8 bases and J dropped 9; count of bases not matched to a gene: 14.

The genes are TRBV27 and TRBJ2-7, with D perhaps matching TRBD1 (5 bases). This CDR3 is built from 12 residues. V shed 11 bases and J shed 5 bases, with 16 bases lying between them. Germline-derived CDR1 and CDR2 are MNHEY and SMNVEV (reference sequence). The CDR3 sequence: CAGHFRVNEQYF. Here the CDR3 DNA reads TGTGCCGGCCATTTCAGGGTTAACGAGCAGTACTTC.

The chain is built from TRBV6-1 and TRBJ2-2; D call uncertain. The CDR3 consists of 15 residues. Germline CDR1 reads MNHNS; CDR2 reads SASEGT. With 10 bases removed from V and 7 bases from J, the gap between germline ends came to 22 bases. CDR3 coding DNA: TGTGCCACCATTCGGGCGACATTACTGGGCGGGGAGCTGTTTTTT. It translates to CATIRATLLGGELFF.

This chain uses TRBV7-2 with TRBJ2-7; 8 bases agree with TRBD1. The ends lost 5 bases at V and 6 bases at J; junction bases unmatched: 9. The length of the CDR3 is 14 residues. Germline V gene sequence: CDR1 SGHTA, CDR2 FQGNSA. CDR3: CASSPSTGGSEQYF. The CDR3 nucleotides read TGTGCCAGCAGCCCATCTACAGGGGGTAGCGAGCAGTACTTC. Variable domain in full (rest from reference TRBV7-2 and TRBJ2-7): GAGVSQSPSNKVTEKGKDVELRCDPISGHTALYWYRQSLGQGLEFLIYFQGNSAPDKSGLPSDRFSAERTGGSVSTLTIQRTQQEDSAVYLCASSPSTGGSEQYFGPGTRLTVT.

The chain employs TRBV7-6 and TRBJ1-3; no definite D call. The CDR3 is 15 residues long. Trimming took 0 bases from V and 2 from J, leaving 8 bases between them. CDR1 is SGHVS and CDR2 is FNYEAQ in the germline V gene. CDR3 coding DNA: TGTGCCAGCAGCTTAGCCGGGATTACTGGAAACACCATATATTTT. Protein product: CASSLAGITGNTIYF.

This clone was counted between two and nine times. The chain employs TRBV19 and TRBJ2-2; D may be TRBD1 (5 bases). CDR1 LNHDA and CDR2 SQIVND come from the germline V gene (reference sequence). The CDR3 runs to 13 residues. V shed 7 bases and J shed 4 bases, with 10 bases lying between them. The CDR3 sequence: CASIGRVTGELFF. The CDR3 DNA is TGTGCCAGTATCGGCAGGGTCACCGGGGAGCTGTTTTTT.

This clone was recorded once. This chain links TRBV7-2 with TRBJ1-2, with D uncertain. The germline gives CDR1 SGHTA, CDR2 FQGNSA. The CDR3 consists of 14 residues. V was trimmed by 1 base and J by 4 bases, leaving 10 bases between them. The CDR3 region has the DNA TGTGCCAGCAGCTTAGACCTTGCGACCTATGGCTACACCTTC. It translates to CASSLDLATYGYTF.

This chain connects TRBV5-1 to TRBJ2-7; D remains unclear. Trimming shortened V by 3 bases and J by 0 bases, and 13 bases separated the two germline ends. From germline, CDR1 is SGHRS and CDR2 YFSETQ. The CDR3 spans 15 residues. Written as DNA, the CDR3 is TGCGCCAGCAGCTACACAGAGTTGAGCTCCTACGAGCAGTACTTC. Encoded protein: CASSYTELSSYEQYF.

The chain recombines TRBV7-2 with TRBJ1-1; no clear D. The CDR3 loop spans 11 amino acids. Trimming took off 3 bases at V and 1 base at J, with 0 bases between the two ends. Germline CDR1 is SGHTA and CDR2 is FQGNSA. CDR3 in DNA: TGTGCCAGCAGCTTGAACACTGAAGCTTTCTTT. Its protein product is CASSLNTEAFF.

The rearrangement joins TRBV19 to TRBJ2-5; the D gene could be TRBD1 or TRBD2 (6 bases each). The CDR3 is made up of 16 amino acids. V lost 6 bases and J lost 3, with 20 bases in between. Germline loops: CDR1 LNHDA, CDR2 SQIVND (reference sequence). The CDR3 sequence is CASSLLGGGGEETQYF. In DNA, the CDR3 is TGTGCCAGTAGCCTGCTCGGAGGGGGAGGAGAAGAGACCCAGTACTTC. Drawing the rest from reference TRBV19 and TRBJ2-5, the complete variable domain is DGGITQSPKYLFRKEGQNVTLSCEQNLNHDAMYWYRQDPGQGLRLIYYSQIVNDFQKGDIAEGYSVSREKKESFPLTVTSAQKNPTAFYLCASSLLGGGGEETQYFGPGTRLLVL.

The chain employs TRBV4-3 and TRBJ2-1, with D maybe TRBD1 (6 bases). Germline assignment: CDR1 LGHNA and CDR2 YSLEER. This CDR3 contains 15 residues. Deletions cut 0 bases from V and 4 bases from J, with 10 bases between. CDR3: CASSQDHRVYNEQFF. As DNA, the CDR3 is TGCGCCAGCAGCCAAGACCACAGGGTTTACAATGAGCAGTTCTTC.

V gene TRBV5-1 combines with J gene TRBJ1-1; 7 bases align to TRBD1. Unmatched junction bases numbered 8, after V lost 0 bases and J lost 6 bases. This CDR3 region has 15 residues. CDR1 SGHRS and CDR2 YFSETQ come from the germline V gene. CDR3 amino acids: CASSLASDRDPEAFF. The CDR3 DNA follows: TGCGCCAGCAGCTTGGCTTCTGACAGGGACCCTGAAGCTTTCTTT. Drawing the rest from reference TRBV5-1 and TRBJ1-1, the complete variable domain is KAGVTQTPRYLIKTRGQQVTLSCSPISGHRSVSWYQQTPGQGLQFLFEYFSETQRNKGNFPGRFSGRQFSNSRSEMNVSTLELGDSALYLCASSLASDRDPEAFFGQGTRLTVV.

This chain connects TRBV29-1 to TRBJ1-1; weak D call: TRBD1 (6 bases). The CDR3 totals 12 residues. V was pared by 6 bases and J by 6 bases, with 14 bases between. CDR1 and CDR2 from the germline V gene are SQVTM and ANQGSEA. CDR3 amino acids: CSVSTGSPEAFF. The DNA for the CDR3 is TGCAGCGTGTCCACAGGGAGCCCTGAAGCTTTCTTT.

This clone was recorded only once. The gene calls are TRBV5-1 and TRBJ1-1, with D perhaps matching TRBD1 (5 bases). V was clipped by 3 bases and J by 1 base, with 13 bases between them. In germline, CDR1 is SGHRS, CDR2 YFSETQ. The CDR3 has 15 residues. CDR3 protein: CASSSQGRANTEAFF. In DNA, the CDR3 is TGCGCCAGCAGCTCGCAGGGCAGAGCGAACACTGAAGCTTTCTTT.

The DNA for the CDR3 is TGTGCCAGCTCACCCGGGACTAGCGGAGATACGCAGTATTTT. It is translated as CASSPGTSGDTQYF. The chain employs TRBV18 and TRBJ2-3; 11 bases agree with TRBD2. Germline assignment: CDR1 KGHSH and CDR2 LQKENI. The CDR3 extends over 14 amino acids. J was trimmed by 5 bases and V by 3 bases; bases with no gene match: 1.

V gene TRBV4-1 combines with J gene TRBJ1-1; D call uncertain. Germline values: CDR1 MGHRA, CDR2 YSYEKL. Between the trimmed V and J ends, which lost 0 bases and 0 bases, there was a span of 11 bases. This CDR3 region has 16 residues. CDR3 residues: CASSQEARRMNTEAFF. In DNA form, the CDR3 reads TGCGCCAGCAGCCAAGAGGCCAGGAGAATGAACACTGAAGCTTTCTTT.

The CDR3 DNA reads TGTGCCAGCAGTTACAGGGGACAGGGCCACGAGCAGTACTTC. Its protein is CASSYRGQGHEQYF. The genes are TRBV6-5 and TRBJ2-7, with 9 bases fitting TRBD1. The V gene end was trimmed by 2 bases and the J gene end by 5 bases; junction bases not matched to a gene: 4. Per germline, CDR1 MNHEY and CDR2 SVGAGI. This CDR3 is built from 14 residues.

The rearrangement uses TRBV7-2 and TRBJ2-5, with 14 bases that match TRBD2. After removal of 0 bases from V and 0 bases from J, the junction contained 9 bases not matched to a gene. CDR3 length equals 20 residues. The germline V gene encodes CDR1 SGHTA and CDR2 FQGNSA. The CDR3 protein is CASSLAVGLAGGSYQETQYF. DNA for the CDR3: TGTGCCAGCAGCTTAGCGGTTGGACTAGCGGGGGGCTCGTACCAAGAGACCCAGTACTTC.

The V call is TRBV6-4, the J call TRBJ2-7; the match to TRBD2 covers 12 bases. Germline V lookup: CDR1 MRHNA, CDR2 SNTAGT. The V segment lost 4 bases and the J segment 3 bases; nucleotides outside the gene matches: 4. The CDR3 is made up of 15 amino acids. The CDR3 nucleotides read TGTGCCAGCAGTGGACTAGCGGGAGACAACTACGAGCAGTACTTC. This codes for CASSGLAGDNYEQYF.

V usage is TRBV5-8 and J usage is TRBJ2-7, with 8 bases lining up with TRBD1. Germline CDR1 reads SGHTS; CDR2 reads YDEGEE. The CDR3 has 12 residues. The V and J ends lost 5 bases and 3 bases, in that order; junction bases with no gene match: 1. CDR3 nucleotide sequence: TGTGCCAGCAGTACAGGGGGCTACGAGCAGTACTTC. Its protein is CASSTGGYEQYF.

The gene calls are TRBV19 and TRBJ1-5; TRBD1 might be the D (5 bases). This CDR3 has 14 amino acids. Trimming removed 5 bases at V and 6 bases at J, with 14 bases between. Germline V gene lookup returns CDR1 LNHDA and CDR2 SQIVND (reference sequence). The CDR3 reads CASSDDAGSQPQHF. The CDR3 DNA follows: TGTGCCAGTAGTGACGACGCAGGGTCTCAGCCCCAGCATTTT.